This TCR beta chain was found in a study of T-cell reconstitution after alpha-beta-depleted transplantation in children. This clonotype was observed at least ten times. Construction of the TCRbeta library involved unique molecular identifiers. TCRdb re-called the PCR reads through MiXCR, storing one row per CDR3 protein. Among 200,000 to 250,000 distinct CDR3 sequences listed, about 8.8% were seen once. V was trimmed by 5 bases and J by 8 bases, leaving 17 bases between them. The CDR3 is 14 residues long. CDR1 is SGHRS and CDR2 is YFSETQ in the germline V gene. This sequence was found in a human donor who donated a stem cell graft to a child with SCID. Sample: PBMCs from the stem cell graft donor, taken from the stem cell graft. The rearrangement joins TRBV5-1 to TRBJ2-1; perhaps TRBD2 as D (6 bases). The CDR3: CASRGLSSGHEQFF. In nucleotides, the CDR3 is TGCGCCAGCAGAGGACTATCCTCGGGACATGAGCAGTTCTTC.